The clone carrying this TCR beta chain was seen at least ten times. This CDR3 comprises 16 residues. CDR1 and CDR2 from the germline V gene are SEHNR and FQNEAQ (reference sequence). Trimming left V 3 bases short and J 5 bases short, with 16 bases between. Samples came from axillary lymph nodes draining the breast cancer. TCRdb ran MiXCR on the multiplex PCR reads and lists one entry per CDR3 protein. In the table there are 150,000 to 200,000 distinct CDR3 sequences, around 33% of which are singletons. This record belongs to a study of breast tumors, draining lymph nodes, adjacent tissues. The TCR comes from a female donor with breast cancer. Some clones in this sample may be carry-over from other donors' samples. Sequenced: axillary lymph node tissue. The V gene is TRBV7-9, the J gene TRBJ1-4, with a weak D call TRBD1 (6 bases). The CDR3 here is CASSLGTSIGNEKLFF. The CDR3 DNA follows: TGTGCCAGCAGCTTGGGGACAAGTATCGGAAATGAAAAACTGTTTTTT.